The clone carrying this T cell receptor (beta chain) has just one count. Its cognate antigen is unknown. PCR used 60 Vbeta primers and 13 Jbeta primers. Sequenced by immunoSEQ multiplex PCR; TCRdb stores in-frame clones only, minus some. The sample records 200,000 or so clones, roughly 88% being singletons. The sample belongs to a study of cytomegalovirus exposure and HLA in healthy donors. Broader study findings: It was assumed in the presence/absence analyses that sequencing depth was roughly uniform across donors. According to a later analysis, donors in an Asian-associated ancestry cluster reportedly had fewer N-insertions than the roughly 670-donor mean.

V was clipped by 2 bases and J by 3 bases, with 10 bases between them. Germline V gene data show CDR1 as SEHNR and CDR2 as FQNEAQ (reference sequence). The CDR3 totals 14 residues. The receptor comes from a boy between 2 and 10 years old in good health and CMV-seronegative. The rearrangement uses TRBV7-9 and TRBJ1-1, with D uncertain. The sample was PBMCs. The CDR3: CASSLSLGHTEAFF. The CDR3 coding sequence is TGTGCCAGCAGCTTAAGTCTGGGCCACACTGAAGCTTTCTTT.